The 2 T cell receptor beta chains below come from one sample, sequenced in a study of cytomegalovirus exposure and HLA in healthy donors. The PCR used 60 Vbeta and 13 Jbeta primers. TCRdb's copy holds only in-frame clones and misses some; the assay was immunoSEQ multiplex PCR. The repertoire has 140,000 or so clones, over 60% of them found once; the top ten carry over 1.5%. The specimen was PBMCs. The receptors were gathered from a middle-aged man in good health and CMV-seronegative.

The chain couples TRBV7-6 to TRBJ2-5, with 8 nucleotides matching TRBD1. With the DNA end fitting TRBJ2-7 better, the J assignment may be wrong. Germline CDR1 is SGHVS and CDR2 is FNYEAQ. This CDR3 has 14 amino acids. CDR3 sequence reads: CASSPETGESEQYF. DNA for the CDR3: TGTGCCAGCAGCCCAGAGACAGGGGAATCCGAGCAGTACTTC.

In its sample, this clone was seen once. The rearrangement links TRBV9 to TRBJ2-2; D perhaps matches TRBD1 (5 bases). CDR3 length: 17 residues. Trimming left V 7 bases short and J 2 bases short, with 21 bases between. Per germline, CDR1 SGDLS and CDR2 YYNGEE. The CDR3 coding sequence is TGTGCCAGCTCCCTCATGGGGCAGGCCTTAAACACCGGGGAGCTGTTTTTT. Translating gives CASSLMGQALNTGELFF.